These 25 T cell receptor beta chains originate from one sample sequenced in a study of long-term antiretroviral therapy in people with HIV. Samples were assayed with immunoSEQ v3.0 at survey level. Profiled with immunoSEQ multiplex PCR; TCRdb holds only in-frame clones, not every one. This table holds roughly 28,000 clones, around 96% found once. Sequences were derived from unsorted PBMCs, sampled approximately 6.1 years after starting antiretroviral therapy. These receptors originate from a man aged 30 to 45 with HIV.

The chain recombines TRBV18 with TRBJ1-5, with D perhaps TRBD1 (6 bases). This CDR3 has 13 residues. Between the trimmed V and J ends, which lost 4 bases and 7 bases, there was a span of 11 bases. Germline CDR1 and CDR2: KGHSH and LQKENI. The CDR3 sequence is CASSQQGEQPQHF. The CDR3 DNA is TGTGCCAGCTCACAACAGGGAGAACAGCCCCAGCATTTT.

The chain employs TRBV19 and TRBJ2-5, with D maybe TRBD1 (5 bases). The CDR3 runs 12 residues. V was pared by 2 bases and J by 4 bases, with 5 bases between. CDR1 and CDR2 from the germline V gene are LNHDA and SQIVND (reference sequence). The CDR3 bases are TGTGCCAGTAGTATACAGGGAGAGACCCAGTACTTC. Protein product: CASSIQGETQYF.

The rearrangement uses TRBV29-1 and TRBJ2-1; tentative D call: TRBD1 (5 bases). CDR3 length: 13 amino acids. Germline lookup yields CDR1 SQVTM and CDR2 ANQGSEA. With 1 base removed from V and 6 bases from J, the gap between germline ends came to 10 bases. The CDR3 DNA reads as TGCAGCGTTGAAGTTGGCAGGGCCAATGAGCAGTTCTTC. As protein: CSVEVGRANEQFF.

The rearrangement links TRBV5-1 to TRBJ1-2; TRBD1 matches 8 bases. This CDR3 comprises 13 residues. The germline gives CDR1 SGHRS, CDR2 YFSETQ. Germline trimming cut 6 bases from V and 5 bases from J; bases unmatched to any gene: 6. The CDR3 protein is CASNPTGGYGYTF. CDR3 coding DNA: TGCGCCAGCAATCCTACAGGGGGTTATGGCTACACCTTC.

This clone has a single count. The chain couples TRBV29-1 to TRBJ2-7, with 9 bases lining up with TRBD1. Germline V gene sequence: CDR1 SQVTM, CDR2 ANQGSEA. Trimming at V came to 6 bases and at J to 3 bases, leaving 3 bases not matched to a gene. The CDR3 runs 12 residues. CDR3 in amino acids: CSVAGQGYEQYF. The DNA for the CDR3 is TGCAGCGTAGCGGGACAGGGCTACGAGCAGTACTTC.

The genes are TRBV27 and TRBJ2-1; 8 positions agree with TRBD2. CDR3 length: 14 residues. Germline lookup yields CDR1 MNHEY and CDR2 SMNVEV (reference sequence). The junction had 10 bases not matched to a gene; V was cut back by 11 bases and J by 4 bases. CDR3: CASRDSGAYNEQFF. The CDR3 DNA reads TGTGCCTCCCGGGATAGCGGGGCGTACAATGAGCAGTTCTTC.

The chain links TRBV7-3 to TRBJ2-1, with D unclear. The germline CDR1 and CDR2 sequences are SGHTA and FQGTGA. V lost 2 bases to trimming and J lost 0 bases, with 11 bases between them. The CDR3 length is 16 residues. The CDR3 nucleotides are TGTGCCAGCAGCTTACGGGCATCGAGCTCCTACAATGAGCAGTTCTTC. It codes for CASSLRASSSYNEQFF.

This rearrangement joins TRBV15 to TRBJ1-2; the D is unclear. Trimming removed 0 bases at V and 2 bases at J, with 10 bases between. This CDR3 contains 15 residues. CDR1 and CDR2 (germline): LNHNV, YYDKDF (reference sequence). CDR3 coding DNA: TGTGCCACCAGCAGAGATCAATTGGGGAACTATGGCTACACCTTC. This sequence encodes CATSRDQLGNYGYTF.

V and J are TRBV4-3 and TRBJ2-7; D perhaps matches TRBD1 (6 bases). V lost 3 bases and J 9 bases, leaving 24 bases between the germline ends. Germline CDR1 reads LGHNA; CDR2 reads YSLEER. There are 16 residues in the CDR3. Written as DNA, the CDR3 is TGCGCCAGCAGCCACCGCCCCAATGACAGAGGGGGTAGGCAGTACTTC. Its protein is CASSHRPNDRGGRQYF.

The rearrangement joins TRBV9 to TRBJ2-5; D gene unclear. The V gene's germline CDR1 is SGDLS and CDR2 YYNGEE. V lost 1 base to trimming and J lost 4 bases, with 17 bases between them. The CDR3 totals 16 residues. The CDR3: CASSVQSSPWGETQYF. The CDR3, as DNA: TGTGCCAGCAGCGTACAGAGCAGCCCGTGGGGAGAGACCCAGTACTTC.

V is TRBV2 and J is TRBJ2-6, with no clear D. The CDR3 length is 15 residues. From germline, CDR1 is SNHLY and CDR2 FYNNEI. V shed 2 bases and J shed 0 bases, with 5 bases lying between them. CDR3 bases: TGTGCCAGCAGTGAAATCGCCTCTGGGGCCAACGTCCTGACTTTC. Its protein product is CASSEIASGANVLTF.

This clone was seen only once. V is TRBV21-1 and J is TRBJ2-5. TRBV21-1 is deemed a pseudogene. The CDR3 length is 18 residues. CDR3 residues: CASSKEVEPGRCQGTQYF. As DNA, the CDR3 is TGTGCCAGCAGCAAAGAAGTTGAACCGGGACGGTGCCAAGGGACCCAGTACTTC.

J is TRBJ2-1 and V is TRBV25-1; TRBD2 matches 7 bases. This CDR3 comprises 15 residues. CDR1 MGHDK and CDR2 SYGVNS come from the germline V gene. Germline trimming cut 9 bases from V and 0 bases from J; bases unmatched to any gene: 8. This chain's CDR3 is CASASSGSSYNEQFF. As DNA, the CDR3 is TGTGCCAGTGCCTCTAGCGGCAGCTCCTACAATGAGCAGTTCTTC.

As for this clone: Germline and junction disagree at one end, which may indicate a read error. Distinct nucleotide sequences in the sample also encode this CDR3. The gene calls are TRBV7-7 and TRBJ2-5; D remains ambiguous. Germline CDR1 is SSHAT and CDR2 is FNYEAQ (reference sequence). The length of the CDR3 is 12 residues. The CDR3 here is CASSPDRETQYF. The DNA of the CDR3 is TGTGCTAGCAGCCCAGACCGGGAGACCCAGTACTTC.

This clone was recorded only once. This rearrangement joins TRBV21-1 to TRBJ2-3; the D segment call TRBD2 is taken from the table without a DNA check. TRBV21-1 is marked as a pseudogene. The CDR3 consists of 12 residues. The CDR3 loop is CASSSGLVTQYF. CDR3 DNA sequence: TGTGCCAGCAGCTCCGGACTAGTGACGCAGTATTTT.

This chain joins TRBV7-2 and TRBJ2-3, with 8 bases identical to TRBD2. The CDR3 runs to 16 residues. The J segment lost 4 bases and the V segment lost 5 bases, leaving 11 bases of the junction unmatched. From germline, CDR1 is SGHTA and CDR2 FQGNSA. CDR3 amino acids: CASSLPGTSPADTQYF. The DNA for the CDR3 is TGTGCCAGCAGCCTTCCCGGGACTAGTCCCGCAGATACGCAGTATTTT.

This clone has only one observation. The chain links TRBV5-4 to TRBJ2-4; the match to TRBD1 covers 7 bases. The CDR3 spans 16 residues. Germline-derived CDR1 and CDR2 are SGHNT and YYREEE (reference sequence). V shed 2 bases and J 4 bases; nucleotides not matched to a gene: 9. The CDR3 nucleotides are TGTGCCAGCAGCTTAATCCTGACAGGGCTGAAAAACATTCAGTACTTC. Amino acids: CASSLILTGLKNIQYF.

This rearrangement joins TRBV5-5 to TRBJ2-7; the D gene is possibly TRBD2 (5 bases). The V gene lost 4 bases and the J gene lost 2 bases, with 13 bases spanning the gap. The length of the CDR3 is 14 residues. From germline, CDR1 is SGHKS and CDR2 YYEKEE (reference sequence). CDR3 amino acids: CASSGRLLPYEQYF. The CDR3 DNA reads as TGTGCCAGCAGCGGGAGACTCCTTCCCTACGAGCAGTACTTC.

J is TRBJ1-4 and V is TRBV5-1, with D unresolved. The ends were cut back, 0 bases at V and 7 bases at J, with 13 bases in the middle. CDR1 and CDR2 from the germline V gene are SGHRS and YFSETQ. The CDR3 length is 15 residues. The CDR3 nucleotides are TGCGCCAGCAGCTTGGCCGGGGAGGGATCTGAAAAACTGTTTTTT. Its protein product is CASSLAGEGSEKLFF.

This sequence joins TRBV6-5 and TRBJ2-1, with D unresolved. The V end lost 11 bases, the J end lost 7 bases, and 15 bases lay between the germline ends. The CDR3 is made up of 12 amino acids. Germline V gene sequence: CDR1 MNHEY, CDR2 SVGAGI. The CDR3 here is CAASRARNEQFF. The CDR3, as DNA: TGTGCCGCGAGTCGGGCAAGGAATGAGCAGTTCTTC.

The gene calls are TRBV6-5 and TRBJ1-2; D is undetermined. The CDR3 contains 12 residues. Trimming pared 7 bases from V and 8 bases from J, leaving 14 bases between. Germline CDR1 is MNHEY and CDR2 is SVGAGI. The CDR3 region is CASKFRVGGYTF. The CDR3 DNA reads TGTGCCAGCAAGTTTAGGGTGGGAGGCTACACCTTC.

This clone was picked up one time. J is TRBJ2-3 and V is TRBV7-2; possibly TRBD1 for D (6 bases). Germline V CDR1 and CDR2: SGHTA, FQGNSA. Trimming removed 5 bases at V and 0 bases at J, with 12 bases between. The CDR3 sequence is 15 residues long. Written as DNA, the CDR3 is TGTGCCAGCAGCCCAAACAGGGTTAGCACAGATACGCAGTATTTT. It translates to CASSPNRVSTDTQYF.

The chain recombines TRBV5-1 with TRBJ2-3; D gene uncertain. CDR1 and CDR2 from the germline V gene are SGHRS and YFSETQ. This CDR3 has 14 amino acids. V was pared by 0 bases and J by 2 bases, with 7 bases between. The CDR3 reads CASSLAGPTDTQYF. DNA for the CDR3: TGCGCCAGCAGCTTGGCGGGTCCCACAGATACGCAGTATTTT.

The chain is built from TRBV27 and TRBJ1-5; 8 bases are a match to TRBD1. This CDR3 is built from 16 residues. J lost 7 bases, V lost 4 bases, and 12 bases had no gene match. Germline V gives CDR1 MNHEY, CDR2 SMNVEV (reference sequence). This chain's CDR3 is CASSSSDRGLFQPQHF. The DNA for the CDR3 is TGTGCCAGCAGTTCCTCCGACAGGGGCCTTTTCCAGCCCCAGCATTTT.

V is TRBV6-5 and J is TRBJ1-4; D uncertain. The germline gives CDR1 MNHEY, CDR2 SVGAGI. Trimming took 6 bases from V and 8 from J, leaving 19 bases between them. CDR3 length: 15 amino acids. The CDR3 sequence: CASSQDPKGREKLFF. The CDR3 DNA reads TGTGCCAGCAGCCAAGACCCAAAAGGTCGGGAAAAACTGTTTTTT.